The sequence of this TCR beta chain was determined in a study of T cell responses to AZD1222 COVID-19 vaccine. Findings of the study overall: Compared with day 0, the breadth and depth of the Spike-specific TCR repertoire rose significantly after two doses of AZD1222. Targeting of unmutated variant regions was reportedly seen in nearly half of spike-specific TCRs. The repertoires were collected only after the peak T cell response. White British people made up most donors, females outnumbered males, and clonal diversity was possibly underestimated.

The repertoire was sequenced with immunoSEQ multiplex PCR; TCRdb's copy has only in-frame clones and lacks some. The sample includes some 110,000 clones, 75% to 90% of them seen just once. To note about this clone: Its antigen is undetermined.

This CDR3 comprises 13 residues. V was cut by 8 bases and J by 2 bases, with 10 bases left in between. Germline values: CDR1 MDHEN, CDR2 SYDVKM. The receptor comes from an adult in good health. The V call is TRBV28, the J call TRBJ1-5; D is undetermined. Sequenced material: peripheral blood, taken on day 0 of AZD1222 vaccination. Here the CDR3 reads CASAKERNQPQHF. The CDR3 DNA is TGTGCCAGCGCGAAGGAGCGCAATCAGCCCCAGCATTTT.